Included here is one T cell receptor (beta chain) sequence, with context. V was pared by 2 bases and J by 6 bases, with 7 bases between. CDR3 size: 13 residues. In germline, CDR1 is MNHEY, CDR2 SVGAGI. The data were obtained in a study of T cells after somatic rescue of genetic block. Assay used: immunoSEQ multiplex PCR; TCRdb lists only in-frame clones, some missing. The sample lists under 150,000 clones, around nine tenths seen once, with roughly 1.5% in the top ten. This TCR came from a woman aged 18-30 years. The sample taken for sequencing was peripheral blood mononuclear cells (PBMCs). This chain joins TRBV6-5 and TRBJ2-2; unclear D gene. The CDR3 DNA is TGTGCCAGCAGTTACCCCAAAGCCGGGGAGCTGTTTTTT. This gives the protein CASSYPKAGELFF.